Listed below are T cell receptor beta chains from one sample, sequenced in a study of cytomegalovirus exposure and HLA in healthy donors. Only in-frame clones appear in the TCRdb table, and some are missing; sequencing was by immunoSEQ multiplex PCR. The sample records about 200,000 clones, about two thirds being singletons. The source material was PBMCs. The receptors here all came from a middle-aged man in good health and CMV-seropositive. CDR3s include the opening cysteine and the closing phenylalanine or tryptophan. D genes are given only for firm matches. Clone size is shown for a subset of rows, as once, few, many or a class of expanded clone.

d_call	clone_size	v_call	j_call	cdr3_nt	cdr3_aa
.	.	TRBV2	TRBJ2-1	TGTGCCAGCAGTGCTGATGCCAGCTCCTACAATGAGCAGTTCTTC	CASSADASSYNEQFF
TRBD1	.	TRBV4-1	TRBJ1-5	TGCGCCAGCAGCCAATCGGACAGGGGTGGCAATCAGCCCCAGCATTTT	CASSQSDRGGNQPQHF
.	.	TRBV2	TRBJ1-5	TGTGCCAGCAGTGAAGCGCTTCAAGAGAATCAGCCCCAGCATTTT	CASSEALQENQPQHF
.	few	TRBV4-3	TRBJ2-7	TGCGCCAGCAGCCAATTAACGCAGGCGAACGAGCAGTACTTC	CASSQLTQANEQYF
.	.	TRBV4-1	TRBJ1-5	TGCGCCAGCAGCCTGAGGGACATCGCCAATCAGCCCCAGCATTTT	CASSLRDIANQPQHF
TRBD1	few	TRBV6-5	TRBJ1-2	TGTGCCTTCCGACAGGGGATGGGGTATGGCTACACCTTC	CAFRQGMGYGYTF
.	.	TRBV21-1	TRBJ2-5	TGTGCCAGCAGCAAAGGGAGCGCGGGACCCGACGAAGAGACCCAGTACTTC	CASSKGSAGPDEETQYF
TRBD1	.	TRBV19	TRBJ1-2	TGTGCCAGTAGCCAACAGGGGACCGGCTACACCTTC	CASSQQGTGYTF
.	.	TRBV4-1	TRBJ2-3	TGCGCCAGCAGCCAAGGACTGGATACGCAGTATTTT	CASSQGLDTQYF
.	.	TRBV4-3	TRBJ2-2	TGCGCCAGCAGCCAAGGGGGCGGAAACACCGGGGAGCTGTTTTTT	CASSQGGGNTGELFF
TRBD1	.	TRBV15	TRBJ1-5	TGTGCCACCAGCACCAGATCGACAGGGGGGAATCAGCCCCAGCATTTT	CATSTRSTGGNQPQHF
TRBD1	.	TRBV2	TRBJ1-6	TGTGCCAGCAGCGAACAGGGGGCTGGGTCACCCCTCCACTTT	CASSEQGAGSPLHF
TRBD1	.	TRBV5-5	TRBJ2-7	TGTGCCAGCAGCTCAAGGGGGGACAGGGCCTACGAGCAGTACTTC	CASSSRGDRAYEQYF
.	.	TRBV4-1	TRBJ2-3	TGCGCCAGCAGCCCGATCGGGGGCACAGATACGCAGTATTTT	CASSPIGGTDTQYF
TRBD1	.	TRBV5-8	TRBJ1-1	TGTGCCAGCAGCGTTGGGACAGGGCGGGGCACTGAAGCTTTCTTT	CASSVGTGRGTEAFF
.	.	TRBV4-1	TRBJ2-1	TGCGCCAGCAGCCACGGACAATACAATGAGCAGTTCTTC	CASSHGQYNEQFF
.	.	TRBV11-3	TRBJ1-1	TGTGCCAGCAGCTTAGAGCGGGCAGGGAGGGACACTGAAGCTTTCTTT	CASSLERAGRDTEAFF